This entry lists 25 T cell receptor beta chains sequenced from one sample in a study of technical replicates of blood from a few donors. The protocol was immunoSEQ multiplex PCR, while the TCRdb copy is restricted to in-frame clones and leaves out a portion. This sample carries 80,000 to 100,000 clones, 95% of them seen once, and the ten largest clones take roughly 0.21%. Sequenced input: T cells isolated from PBMCs. The receptors originated from a human donor in good health.

The chain has TRBV28 and TRBJ2-7; 12 bases match TRBD1. Per the germline V gene, CDR1 is MDHEN and CDR2 is SYDVKM. The CDR3 has 16 amino acids. The junction had 9 bases not matched to a gene; V was cut back by 2 bases and J by 7 bases. The CDR3 region is CASSLPGTGGLGEQYF. The CDR3 DNA is TGTGCCAGCAGTTTACCCGGGACAGGGGGCTTGGGGGAGCAGTACTTC.

The V gene is TRBV29-1, the J gene TRBJ1-2, with no clear D. Germline V gene lookup returns CDR1 SQVTM and CDR2 ANQGSEA. Trimming left V 4 bases short and J 3 bases short, with 9 bases between. There are 12 residues in the CDR3. In DNA, the CDR3 is TGCAGCGTTGTACTTTCGGACTATGGCTACACCTTC. Encoded protein: CSVVLSDYGYTF. The full variable domain, in which reference TRBV29-1 and TRBJ1-2 provide the parts outside the CDR3, is SAVISQKPSRDICQRGTSLTIQCQVDSQVTMMFWYRQQPGQSLTLIATANQGSEATYESGFVIDKFPISRPNLTFSTLTVSNMSPEDSSIYLCSVVLSDYGYTFGSGTRLTVV.

The chain uses TRBV10-1 and TRBJ1-1, with D unclear. The germline CDR1 and CDR2 sequences are WNHNN and SYGVQD (reference sequence). CDR3 size: 14 residues. V was trimmed by 4 bases and J by 5 bases, leaving 14 bases between them. The CDR3 DNA reads as TGCGCCAGCAGTGCCGAATCCCGGGGAACTGAAGCTTTCTTT. Translation: CASSAESRGTEAFF.

V gene TRBV5-1 combines with J gene TRBJ2-7; 11 nucleotides line up with TRBD1. CDR1 and CDR2 from the germline V gene are SGHRS and YFSETQ. The CDR3 totals 15 residues. V was clipped by 2 bases and J by 5 bases; unmatched bases: 6. As DNA, the CDR3 is TGCGCCAGCAGCTTCGTGGACAGGGGGCAGGACGAGCAGTACTTC. Translation: CASSFVDRGQDEQYF.

This rearrangement joins TRBV5-4 to TRBJ2-5; D is possibly TRBD2 (5 bases). The CDR3 is 15 residues long. In germline, CDR1 is SGHNT, CDR2 YYREEE (reference sequence). Trimming shortened V by 4 bases and J by 1 base, and 14 bases separated the two germline ends. The CDR3 coding sequence is TGTGCCAGCAGCCGGTCACTAGAACTCCAAGAGACCCAGTACTTC. Amino acid sequence: CASSRSLELQETQYF. The whole variable domain, filled in from reference TRBV5-4 and TRBJ2-5, reads ETGVTQSPTHLIKTRGQQVTLRCSSQSGHNTVSWYQQALGQGPQFIFQYYREEENGRGNFPPRFSGLQFPNYSSELNVNALELDDSALYLCASSRSLELQETQYFGPGTRLLVL.

The chain carries TRBV15 and TRBJ1-3, with D perhaps TRBD1 (6 bases). Deletions cut 0 bases from V and 0 bases from J, with 18 bases between. The CDR3 length is 19 residues. CDR1 is LNHNV and CDR2 is YYDKDF in the germline V gene (reference sequence). The CDR3 loop reads CATSREGDTGKSSGNTIYF. In DNA form, the CDR3 reads TGTGCCACCAGCAGAGAAGGGGATACAGGGAAAAGCTCTGGAAACACCATATATTTT.

V and J are TRBV10-2 and TRBJ1-5; 7 bases align to TRBD1. V shed 6 bases and J 1 base; nucleotides not matched to a gene: 3. Germline loops: CDR1 WSHSY, CDR2 SAAADI. The CDR3 consists of 14 residues. Written as DNA, the CDR3 is TGCGCCAGCAGCGCACAGGGGAGCAATCAGCCCCAGCATTTT. It yields the protein CASSAQGSNQPQHF.

The rearrangement uses TRBV6-6 and TRBJ1-2; 7 positions match TRBD1. The V and J ends lost 2 bases and 4 bases, in that order; junction bases with no gene match: 10. This CDR3 is built from 16 residues. In germline, CDR1 is MNHNY, CDR2 SVGAGI (reference sequence). CDR3 sequence (DNA): TGTGCCAGCAGTTACGCCCCGGGACAGCGAGCCTATGGCTACACCTTC. It codes for CASSYAPGQRAYGYTF.

This clone was counted a single time. The CDR3 DNA is TGTGCCAGCAGCTTAGAATCCGGGAGCTACGAGCAGTACTTC. It codes for CASSLESGSYEQYF. The rearrangement joins TRBV11-3 to TRBJ2-7; a weak D match, TRBD2 (6 bases). Germline V CDR1 and CDR2: SGHNT, YENEEA. There are 14 residues in the CDR3. Deletions cut 0 bases from V and 3 bases from J, with 9 bases between.

To note about this clone: At one end, the junction sequence differs from germline, possibly due to a read error. The rearrangement joins TRBV9 to TRBJ2-5, with TRBD1 as a possible D gene (5 bases). Germline V gene lookup returns CDR1 SGDLS and CDR2 YYNGEE. The CDR3 is made up of 12 amino acids. CDR3 sequence (DNA): TGTGCCAGCAGCGGAAACCGACAGATGTTGGACTTC. This sequence encodes CASSGNRQMLDF.

V and J are TRBV5-4 and TRBJ2-5; no reliable D call. CDR1 and CDR2 from the germline V gene are SGHNT and YYREEE (reference sequence). The CDR3 is made up of 12 amino acids. Deletions cut 4 bases from V and 13 bases from J, with 17 bases between. CDR3 nucleotides: TGTGCCAGCAGCCTTCCAGGCCAGAACGGGTACTTC. It specifies CASSLPGQNGYF.

The V and J genes are TRBV2 and TRBJ1-1; D gene ambiguous. Trimming pared 2 bases from V and 3 bases from J, leaving 19 bases between. The V gene's germline CDR1 is SNHLY and CDR2 FYNNEI. The CDR3 sequence is 17 residues long. The CDR3 protein is CASSELAALGVYTEAFF. As DNA, the CDR3 is TGTGCCAGCAGTGAATTGGCGGCTCTTGGAGTGTACACTGAAGCTTTCTTT.

The chain couples TRBV11-3 to TRBJ1-4, with D possibly being TRBD1 (5 bases). Deletions cut 4 bases from V and 3 bases from J, with 9 bases between. Germline V lookup: CDR1 SGHNT, CDR2 YENEEA. CDR3 length: 14 amino acids. CDR3 DNA sequence: TGTGCCAGCAGCTCAAGGGGTGCTAATGAAAAACTGTTTTTT. Translating gives CASSSRGANEKLFF.

This clone was seen a handful of times. The gene calls are TRBV28 and TRBJ1-1, with D possibly being TRBD1 (6 bases). Trimming removed 2 bases at V and 7 bases at J, with 8 bases between. Germline values: CDR1 MDHEN, CDR2 SYDVKM. CDR3 length: 12 amino acids. The CDR3 DNA follows: TGTGCCAGCAGTTTAGTACAGGGTGAAGCTTTCTTT. This translates into CASSLVQGEAFF.

The rearrangement uses TRBV11-2 and TRBJ2-7; 8 positions match TRBD2. This CDR3 has 16 residues. From germline, CDR1 is SGHAT and CDR2 FQNNGV. V was pared by 5 bases and J by 0 bases, with 9 bases of the junction left unmatched. The CDR3 DNA sequence: TGTGCCAGCAGCGGAACGGGGGGGGCGTACTCCTACGAGCAGTACTTC. This gives the protein CASSGTGGAYSYEQYF.

The chain uses TRBV28 and TRBJ1-5, with D hard to call. Trimming shortened V by 6 bases and J by 2 bases, and 11 bases separated the two germline ends. The CDR3 is made up of 14 amino acids. Germline loops: CDR1 MDHEN, CDR2 SYDVKM. CDR3 in amino acids: CASRLAGGNQPQHF. DNA of the CDR3: TGTGCCAGCAGACTAGCGGGAGGCAATCAGCCCCAGCATTTT.

Points on this clone: One end of the junction is discordant with germline, which a read error may explain. The rearrangement joins TRBV19 to TRBJ1-6; no clear D. Per germline, CDR1 LNHDA and CDR2 SQIVND (reference sequence). The CDR3 has 12 residues. As DNA, the CDR3 is TGTGCCAGTAGTAACGGGAATTCTCCCCTCCACTTT. It codes for CASSNGNSPLHF.

A note on this clone: The sample contains more than one DNA sequence encoding this CDR3. The V call is TRBV18, the J call TRBJ2-1; tentative D call: TRBD2 (6 bases). Germline V gene sequence: CDR1 KGHSH, CDR2 LQKENI. V lost 0 bases to trimming and J lost 0 bases, with 6 bases between them. This CDR3 spans 15 amino acids. The CDR3, as DNA: TGTGCCAGCTCACCACCTAGCGGCTCCTACAATGAGCAGTTCTTC. This gives the protein CASSPPSGSYNEQFF.

The chain joins TRBV10-3 to TRBJ2-7; no definite D call. Trimming removed 8 bases from V and 2 bases from J, with 13 bases in between. Germline lookup yields CDR1 ENHRY and CDR2 SYGVKD. The CDR3 contains 13 residues. CDR3 sequence reads: CAILSSGTYEQYF. The CDR3 bases are TGTGCCATCCTTTCTAGTGGAACCTACGAGCAGTACTTC.

A single count supports this clone. Here the CDR3 reads CASSRDSGQDTQYF. The CDR3 DNA reads as TGTGCCAGCAGCCGGGACAGTGGTCAAGATACGCAGTATTTT. The chain joins TRBV2 to TRBJ2-3, with 7 nucleotides matching TRBD1. This CDR3 spans 14 amino acids. Germline lookup yields CDR1 SNHLY and CDR2 FYNNEI. Trimming at V came to 6 bases and at J to 5 bases, leaving 8 bases not matched to a gene. The variable domain in full, completed from reference TRBV2 and TRBJ2-3, reads EPEVTQTPSHQVTQMGQEVILRCVPISNHLYFYWYRQILGQKVEFLVSFYNNEISEKSEIFDDQFSVERPDGSNFTLKIRSTKLEDSAMYFCASSRDSGQDTQYFGPGTRLTVL.

This clone is a singleton in its sample. This chain joins TRBV27 and TRBJ2-1; 7 bases are a match to TRBD1. Losses at the gene ends were 2 bases for V and 6 bases for J; bases not matched to a gene: 1. The CDR3 totals 13 residues. The germline gives CDR1 MNHEY, CDR2 SMNVEV (reference sequence). In nucleotides, the CDR3 is TGTGCCAGCAGTTTAGACAGGGCCAATGAGCAGTTCTTC. It encodes CASSLDRANEQFF.

The CDR3 DNA sequence: TGTGCCATCAGTGAGTCCCCGACTCGATCCTATGGCTACACCTTC. This sequence encodes CAISESPTRSYGYTF. The chain couples TRBV10-3 to TRBJ1-2; D remains unclear. The CDR3 runs 15 residues. Between the trimmed V and J ends, which lost 0 bases and 4 bases, there was a span of 12 bases. Germline V CDR1 and CDR2: ENHRY, SYGVKD.

The chain is built from TRBV5-5 and TRBJ2-7, with 10 nucleotides matching TRBD2. The CDR3 length is 15 residues. Losses at the gene ends were 5 bases for V and 0 bases for J; bases not matched to a gene: 5. Per the germline V gene, CDR1 is SGHKS and CDR2 is YYEKEE (reference sequence). The CDR3 region is CASSLAGGHSYEQYF. CDR3 nucleotides: TGTGCCAGCAGTTTAGCGGGAGGCCACTCCTACGAGCAGTACTTC.

J is TRBJ2-7 and V is TRBV6-1; D remains unclear. V lost 4 bases and J 4 bases, leaving 2 bases between the germline ends. CDR3 length: 10 residues. CDR1 MNHNS and CDR2 SASEGT come from the germline V gene. CDR3 residues: CASSAYEQYF. As DNA, the CDR3 is TGTGCCAGCAGTGCTTACGAGCAGTACTTC.

The chain employs TRBV10-3 and TRBJ2-1; D is undetermined. Trimming took off 2 bases at V and 8 bases at J, with 13 bases between the two ends. The CDR3 is 14 amino acids. Germline lookup yields CDR1 ENHRY and CDR2 SYGVKD. The CDR3 loop is CAISEGRNGYEQFF. As DNA, the CDR3 is TGTGCCATCAGTGAGGGCAGGAATGGATATGAGCAGTTCTTC.